Listed here are 24 T cell receptor beta chains from one sample, sequenced in a study of PD-L1 blockade in urothelial cancer. Time point meaning: pretreatment peripheral blood. Produced via immunoSEQ multiplex PCR; TCRdb's table is partial and in-frame only. The repertoire holds fewer than 45,000 clones, with 75% to 85% as singletons. The sample consisted of PBMCs, taken around atezolizumab (anti-PD-L1) treatment. All receptors derive from a man aged 55-75 years with urothelial cancer.

This chain connects TRBV10-3 to TRBJ1-6; D is ambiguous. Germline CDR1 is ENHRY and CDR2 is SYGVKD. There are 14 residues in the CDR3. The V and J ends lost 0 bases and 9 bases respectively, with 9 bases between them. The CDR3 here is CAISESTGTSPLHF. The CDR3 DNA follows: TGTGCCATCAGTGAGTCGACGGGTACTTCACCCCTCCACTTT.

The chain uses TRBV5-4 and TRBJ1-4; the match to TRBD1 covers 7 bases. The germline V gene has CDR1 SGHNT and CDR2 YYREEE (reference sequence). The CDR3 has 14 amino acids. Trimming took 2 bases from V and 7 from J; bases not matched to a gene: 5. The CDR3 DNA reads as TGTGCCAGCAGCTTTAAGGGGGCTCCTGAAAAACTGTTTTTT. Protein sequence: CASSFKGAPEKLFF. The full variable domain, rest sourced from reference TRBV5-4 and TRBJ1-4, is ETGVTQSPTHLIKTRGQQVTLRCSSQSGHNTVSWYQQALGQGPQFIFQYYREEENGRGNFPPRFSGLQFPNYSSELNVNALELDDSALYLCASSFKGAPEKLFFGSGTQLSVL.

The CDR3 region has the DNA TGTGCCAGCAGTCTCGGACAGGGTCGGACTTCACCCCTCCACTTT. Its protein is CASSLGQGRTSPLHF. The rearrangement links TRBV28 to TRBJ1-6; 8 nucleotides line up with TRBD1. This CDR3 is built from 15 residues. V shed 5 bases, J shed 9 bases, and the junction held 9 bases outside the gene matches. In germline, CDR1 is MDHEN, CDR2 SYDVKM.

This clone is a singleton in its sample. J is TRBJ1-2 and V is TRBV20-1; the D gene is possibly TRBD1 (6 bases). With 5 bases removed from V and 6 bases from J, the gap between germline ends came to 10 bases. The germline V gene has CDR1 DFQATT and CDR2 SNEGSKA (reference sequence). The length of the CDR3 is 11 residues. The CDR3 protein is CSALEGDGYTF. The DNA for the CDR3 is TGCAGTGCTCTAGAGGGGGATGGCTACACCTTC.

The chain uses TRBV2 and TRBJ1-5; 8 bases agree with TRBD1. Trimming at V came to 5 bases and at J to 3 bases, leaving 3 bases not matched to a gene. Germline V gene data show CDR1 as SNHLY and CDR2 as FYNNEI. This CDR3 contains 14 residues. For the CDR3, the DNA is TGTGCCAGCAGTTCGACAGGGGACAATCAGCCCCAGCATTTT. Residues: CASSSTGDNQPQHF.

The rearrangement links TRBV7-8 to TRBJ2-2, with 8 nucleotides matching TRBD2. The CDR3 covers 17 residues. V was pared by 0 bases and J by 3 bases, with 6 bases of the junction left unmatched. Germline-derived CDR1 and CDR2 are SGHVS and FQNEAQ. CDR3 sequence: CASSLAPGGGDTGELFF. In DNA form, the CDR3 reads TGTGCCAGCAGCTTAGCGCCGGGAGGGGGTGACACCGGGGAGCTGTTTTTT. The whole variable domain, remainder taken from reference TRBV7-8 and TRBJ2-2, is GAGVSQSPRYKVAKRGQDVALRCDPISGHVSLFWYQQALGQGPEFLTYFQNEAQLDKSGLPSDRFFAERPEGSVSTLKIQRTQQEDSAVYLCASSLAPGGGDTGELFFGEGSRLTVL.

The J gene is TRBJ2-3, the V gene TRBV4-2, with 7 bases identical to TRBD2. Germline CDR1 and CDR2: LGHNA and YNFKEQ. Trimming removed 3 bases from V and 1 base from J; junction bases left unmatched: 4. The CDR3 runs 15 residues. CDR3 loop: CASSQVSGGTDTQYF. The CDR3 coding sequence is TGTGCCAGCAGCCAGGTCAGCGGGGGCACAGATACGCAGTATTTT.

This chain connects TRBV19 to TRBJ2-2, with D possibly matching TRBD2 (6 bases). Germline V lookup: CDR1 LNHDA, CDR2 SQIVND (reference sequence). This CDR3 has 16 amino acids. V was trimmed by 6 bases and J by 4 bases, leaving 18 bases between them. The CDR3 sequence: CASSRRDRGITGELFF. CDR3 DNA: TGTGCCAGTAGCCGCCGGGACCGGGGGATCACCGGGGAGCTGTTTTTT.

V is TRBV11-2 and J is TRBJ2-3; maybe TRBD2 (5 bases). Germline V gene lookup returns CDR1 SGHAT and CDR2 FQNNGV. The CDR3 has 15 amino acids. V shed 5 bases and J shed 2 bases, with 14 bases lying between them. In nucleotides, the CDR3 is TGTGCCAGCAGCCCCATCGGACTTTCCACAGATACGCAGTATTTT. This gives the protein CASSPIGLSTDTQYF.

The chain carries TRBV2 and TRBJ2-3; D remains ambiguous. The CDR3 sequence is 13 residues long. Deletions cut 7 bases from V and 2 bases from J, with 10 bases between. Germline CDR1 SNHLY, CDR2 FYNNEI. This CDR3 reads CASKLLSTDTQYF. CDR3 nucleotide sequence: TGTGCCAGCAAATTACTTTCCACAGATACGCAGTATTTT.

This clone has only a few counts. This chain joins TRBV30 and TRBJ1-4; D is perhaps TRBD1 (6 bases). The length of the CDR3 is 15 residues. CDR1 is GTSNPN and CDR2 is SVGIG in the germline V gene (reference sequence). The V end was cut by 4 bases, the J end by 7 bases, with 19 bases between. The CDR3 loop is CAWTRDTPGGEKLFF. CDR3 DNA sequence: TGTGCCTGGACCAGGGACACCCCGGGGGGTGAAAAACTGTTTTTT.

Only a few counts were recorded for this clone. The chain employs TRBV6-6 and TRBJ2-7; TRBD1 matches at 9 bases. The CDR3 has 16 amino acids. Trimming removed 6 bases from V and 2 bases from J; junction bases left unmatched: 11. Germline V gene data show CDR1 as MNHNY and CDR2 as SVGAGI (reference sequence). The CDR3 is CASSPGTGLSTYEQYF. The CDR3 DNA follows: TGTGCCAGCAGCCCCGGGACAGGGCTTTCAACCTACGAGCAGTACTTC.

CDR3 region: CASSRSGANTDTQYF. The CDR3 DNA reads as TGCGCCAGCAGCCGCAGCGGGGCGAACACAGATACGCAGTATTTT. V usage is TRBV5-1 and J usage is TRBJ2-3; the match to TRBD2 covers 7 bases. The J segment lost 2 bases and the V segment lost 4 bases, leaving 7 bases of the junction unmatched. Germline CDR1 is SGHRS and CDR2 is YFSETQ. CDR3 length: 15 residues. Based on the CDR3 plus reference TRBV5-1 and TRBJ2-3, the full variable domain is KAGVTQTPRYLIKTRGQQVTLSCSPISGHRSVSWYQQTPGQGLQFLFEYFSETQRNKGNFPGRFSGRQFSNSRSEMNVSTLELGDSALYLCASSRSGANTDTQYFGPGTRLTVL.

The rearrangement joins TRBV30 to TRBJ2-1; 12 nucleotides match TRBD2. The CDR3 is made up of 14 amino acids. The V gene's germline CDR1 is GTSNPN and CDR2 SVGIG (reference sequence). V trimming: 6 bases; J trimming: 9 bases; junction bases outside the gene matches: 9. CDR3: CACPLAGGRGEQFF. The CDR3 DNA sequence: TGTGCCTGCCCGCTAGCGGGGGGGCGGGGTGAGCAGTTCTTC.

The V gene is TRBV11-3, the J gene TRBJ1-2; 7 nucleotides line up with TRBD1. V shed 5 bases and J 8 bases; nucleotides not matched to a gene: 17. Germline loops: CDR1 SGHNT, CDR2 YENEEA. CDR3 length: 16 residues. CDR3 sequence: CASSPLGRGYYYGYTF. The CDR3 DNA sequence: TGTGCCAGCAGCCCCCTAGGCAGGGGGTACTATTACGGCTACACCTTC.

J is TRBJ2-5 and V is TRBV5-6; D is uncertain. CDR3 size: 14 residues. Trimming took 0 bases from V and 4 from J, leaving 10 bases between them. CDR1 and CDR2 (germline): SGHDT, YYEEEE. The CDR3 here is CASSLAGGTETQYF. The CDR3 DNA is TGTGCCAGCAGCTTGGCCGGCGGTACAGAGACCCAGTACTTC.

The gene calls are TRBV5-1 and TRBJ2-6, with 11 bases lining up with TRBD1. The V gene end was trimmed by 4 bases and the J gene end by 0 bases; junction bases not matched to a gene: 6. This CDR3 has 18 residues. Germline CDR1 is SGHRS and CDR2 is YFSETQ. CDR3 nucleotides: TGCGCCAGCAGCCAAGGGACAGGGGGGAACTCTGGGGCCAACGTCCTGACTTTC. This translates into CASSQGTGGNSGANVLTF.

The chain combines TRBV5-6 with TRBJ2-3; TRBD1 matches at 8 bases. The CDR3 has 16 amino acids. Per the germline V gene, CDR1 is SGHDT and CDR2 is YYEEEE. V gave up 3 bases and J gave up 0 bases; unmatched junction bases: 6. The CDR3 region is CASSWGDRGSTDTQYF. In DNA, the CDR3 is TGTGCCAGCAGCTGGGGAGACAGGGGTAGCACAGATACGCAGTATTTT.

This clone appeared a single time. This chain uses TRBV27 with TRBJ1-3, with D uncertain. The V and J ends lost 5 bases and 8 bases respectively, with 13 bases between them. The CDR3 runs 13 residues. Germline-derived CDR1 and CDR2 are MNHEY and SMNVEV (reference sequence). The CDR3 loop is CASSPHEGDTIYF. The CDR3 DNA follows: TGTGCCAGCAGTCCCCACGAGGGTGACACCATATATTTT.

A few counts support this clone. This chain joins TRBV28 and TRBJ1-2; 8 bases agree with TRBD1. Germline V gene sequence: CDR1 MDHEN, CDR2 SYDVKM. This CDR3 is 15 amino acids long. V was pared by 6 bases and J by 8 bases, with 14 bases of the junction left unmatched. DNA of the CDR3: TGTGCCAGCAGCGCCAATGACAGGGGTTTGGGAGGCTACACCTTC. This translates into CASSANDRGLGGYTF.

The chain links TRBV5-4 to TRBJ2-2; D is perhaps TRBD1 (5 bases). The CDR3 covers 14 residues. Germline values: CDR1 SGHNT, CDR2 YYREEE (reference sequence). Trimming removed 5 bases from V and 0 bases from J, with 8 bases in between. The DNA for the CDR3 is TGTGCCAGCAGGGTGGGGCCGAACACCGGGGAGCTGTTTTTT. This translates into CASRVGPNTGELFF.

As concerns this clone: A junction boundary mismatches the germline segment, possibly from a read error. This same CDR3 is encoded by further DNA sequences in the sample. The rearrangement uses TRBV4-2 and TRBJ2-7; D is possibly TRBD2 (6 bases). The CDR3 spans 19 residues. Germline CDR1 LGHNA, CDR2 YNFKEQ. Here the CDR3 reads CASSQGPPSLRAGRYEQYF. CDR3 nucleotides: TGTGCCAGCAGCCAAGGGCCCCCTTCCCTCCGGGCAGGGAGGTACGAGCAGTATTTC.

The V and J genes are TRBV6-5 and TRBJ2-7; maybe TRBD2 (6 bases). The germline V and J ends were trimmed by 2 bases and 3 bases, with 14 bases remaining between them. This CDR3 has 15 residues. Germline values: CDR1 MNHEY, CDR2 SVGAGI. CDR3 amino acids: CASSYLVGEDYEQYF. The DNA of the CDR3 is TGTGCCAGCAGTTACCTGGTAGGGGAGGACTACGAGCAGTACTTC.

The chain uses TRBV7-2 and TRBJ1-1, with D tentatively TRBD1 (5 bases). Germline CDR1 SGHTA, CDR2 FQGNSA. The CDR3 totals 13 residues. V was trimmed by 5 bases and J by 11 bases, leaving 18 bases between them. This CDR3 reads CASSPTRVTRAFF. The CDR3 bases are TGTGCCAGCAGCCCCACCAGGGTGACGAGGGCTTTCTTT. Filled out from reference TRBV7-2 and TRBJ1-1, the complete variable domain reads GAGVSQSPSNKVTEKGKDVELRCDPISGHTALYWYRQSLGQGLEFLIYFQGNSAPDKSGLPSDRFSAERTGGSVSTLTIQRTQQEDSAVYLCASSPTRVTRAFFGQGTRLTVV.